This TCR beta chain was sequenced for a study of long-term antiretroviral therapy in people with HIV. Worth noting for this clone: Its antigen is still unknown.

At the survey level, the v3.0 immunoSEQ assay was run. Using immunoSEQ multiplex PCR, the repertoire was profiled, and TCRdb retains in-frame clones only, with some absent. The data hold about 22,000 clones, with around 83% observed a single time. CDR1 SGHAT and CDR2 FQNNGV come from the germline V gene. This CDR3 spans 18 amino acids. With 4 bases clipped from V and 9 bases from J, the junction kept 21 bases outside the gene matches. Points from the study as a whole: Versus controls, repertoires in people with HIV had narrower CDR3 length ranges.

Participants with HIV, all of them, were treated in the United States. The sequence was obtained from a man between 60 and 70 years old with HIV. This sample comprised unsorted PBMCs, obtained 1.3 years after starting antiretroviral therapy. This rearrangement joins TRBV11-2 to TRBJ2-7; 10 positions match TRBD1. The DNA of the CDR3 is TGTGCCAGCAGCTCCCTCCGGGCCGGTCCCGGGACAGGGGAAGTGCAGTACTTC. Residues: CASSSLRAGPGTGEVQYF.